This is a list of T cell receptor beta chains from one sample in a study of blood T cells in healthy people across ages. One entry per CDR3 protein, called by TCRdb with MiXCR from the 5' RACE reads. Of about 1.4 million distinct CDR3 sequences listed, around 59% are singletons. The sequencing input was blood. Every receptor here comes from a man between 18 and 29 years old in good health. CDR3s include the opening cysteine and the closing phenylalanine or tryptophan. A D gene is named only where the DNA matches it firmly. The size entry is marked missing in some rows and otherwise reads once, few, many or a size class.

-	TRBV11-1	TRBJ2-1	-	CASSWRGNHNEQFF	TGTGCCAGCAGCTGGCGCGGCAATCACAATGAGCAGTTCTTC
-	TRBV29-1	TRBJ2-1	few	CSVVGPSSYNEQFF	TGCAGCGTTGTGGGTCCGAGCTCCTACAATGAGCAGTTCTTC
-	TRBV5-1	TRBJ2-1	-	CASSWDGPSYNEQFF	TGCGCCAGCAGCTGGGACGGGCCCTCCTACAATGAGCAGTTCTTC
-	TRBV5-6	TRBJ1-2	-	CASKRTALDGYTF	TGTGCCAGCAAGAGGACCGCGCTTGATGGCTACACCTTC
TRBD2	TRBV29-1	TRBJ2-1	-	CSVEDARLAGVGSSYNEQFF	TGCAGCGTTGAAGACGCGAGACTAGCGGGAGTGGGCAGCTCCTACAATGAGCAGTTCTTC
-	TRBV5-1	TRBJ2-3	-	CASSLNLLGYTQYF	TGCGCCAGCAGCTTGAATCTCCTCGGGTATACGCAGTATTTT
-	TRBV28	TRBJ2-1	-	CASSFSRDEQFF	TGTGCCAGCAGTTTTAGTCGGGATGAGCAGTTCTTC
-	TRBV9	TRBJ2-7	once	CASSTPGLSPYEQYF	TGTGCCAGCAGCACTCCAGGACTATCCCCCTACGAGCAGTACTTC
-	TRBV4-2	TRBJ1-4	once	CASSQETSQGEKLFF	TGTGCCAGCAGCCAAGAGACCTCCCAGGGAGAAAAACTGTTTTTT
-	TRBV13	TRBJ2-5	-	CASSLEVRETQYF	TGTGCCAGCAGCCTCGAAGTGCGAGAGACCCAGTACTTC
-	TRBV29-1	TRBJ2-3	-	CSVVRAINTDTQYF	TGCAGCGTAGTGAGAGCCATAAACACAGATACGCAGTATTTT
-	TRBV28	TRBJ2-5	few	CASSLEGNLQETQYF	TGTGCCAGCAGTTTGGAAGGCAACCTCCAAGAGACCCAGTACTTC
-	TRBV28	TRBJ2-3	-	CASSPTGKDTQYF	TGTGCCAGCAGTCCTACAGGGAAAGATACGCAGTATTTT
-	TRBV29-1	TRBJ2-7	-	CSVQTDNSYEQYF	TGCAGCGTTCAGACGGATAACTCCTACGAGCAGTACTTC
-	TRBV20-1	TRBJ1-6	few	CSASIGDDSPLHF	TGCAGTGCTAGTATAGGGGACGATTCACCCCTCCACTTT
-	TRBV6-2/TRBV6-3	TRBJ2-7	few	CASSAPDSYEQYF	TGTGCCAGCAGCGCCCCGGACAGTTACGAGCAGTACTTC
-	TRBV20-1	TRBJ2-2	many	CSATKRSGELFF	TGCAGTGCTACAAAAAGGAGCGGGGAGCTGTTTTTT
-	TRBV4-3	TRBJ2-1	-	CASSQVRQLNYNEQFF	TGCGCCAGCAGCCAAGTACGACAACTAAACTACAATGAGCAGTTCTTC
TRBD2	TRBV6-5	TRBJ2-3	few	CASSYSLAATDTQYF	TGTGCCAGCAGTTACTCACTAGCGGCCACAGATACGCAGTATTTT
TRBD2	TRBV6-1	TRBJ2-7	few	CASSLGLARSTDEQYF	TGTGCCAGCAGTTTGGGACTAGCGAGGAGTACCGACGAGCAGTACTTC
TRBD2	TRBV7-9	TRBJ2-5	many	CASSLATSEKETQYF	TGTGCCAGCAGCTTAGCGACTAGCGAGAAAGAGACCCAGTACTTC
-	TRBV2	TRBJ1-2	-	CASSAGPGYYGYTF	TGTGCCAGCAGTGCCGGCCCAGGGTATTATGGCTACACCTTC
TRBD1	TRBV11-2	TRBJ2-1	-	CASSAHRGRYEQFF	TGTGCCAGCAGCGCTCACAGGGGAAGGTATGAGCAGTTCTTC
-	TRBV6-1	TRBJ1-1	few	CASSLRGRLILGTEAFF	TGTGCCAGCAGCCTGCGTGGGCGGTTAATTCTGGGCACTGAAGCTTTCTTT
-	TRBV28	TRBJ1-6	-	CASSLWTAHNSPLHF	TGTGCCAGCAGTTTATGGACAGCCCATAATTCACCCCTCCACTTT
-	TRBV3-1	TRBJ1-2	many	CASSYRNYGYTF	TGTGCCAGCAGCTACAGGAACTATGGCTACACCTTC
-	TRBV9	TRBJ2-4	-	CASSPLSRVKNIQYF	TGTGCCAGCAGCCCCCTAAGCCGCGTAAAAAACATTCAGTACTTC
TRBD2	TRBV15	TRBJ2-2	few	CATSRWTSGATGELFF	TGTGCCACCAGCCGCTGGACTAGCGGAGCCACCGGGGAGCTGTTTTTT
TRBD2	TRBV4-3	TRBJ2-7	-	CASSQDGTSRTFYEQYF	TGCGCCAGCAGCCAAGACGGGACTAGCAGGACTTTCTACGAGCAGTACTTC
-	TRBV2	TRBJ2-5	-	CASSEAGYPPTGTQYF	TGTGCCAGCAGTGAAGCGGGCTACCCCCCTACAGGGACCCAGTACTTC
TRBD1	TRBV4-3	TRBJ2-7	-	CASSPLMGQATYEQYF	TGCGCCAGCAGCCCCCTTATGGGACAGGCGACCTACGAGCAGTACTTC